The 5 T cell receptor beta chains below were found in one sample sequenced in a study of liver allograft versus peripheral blood T cells. About the study: Comparing T cell receptor repertoires in transplanted livers with those in recipients' peripheral blood was part of the design.

A single record per CDR3 protein comes from TCRdb applying MiXCR to the reads. Altogether about 8,400 distinct CDR3 sequences are present, 17% being singletons, with the ten largest covering roughly 4.4%. The receptors shown here come from a human patient who had a liver transplant. Some T cells may originate from the graft donor.

V usage is TRBV5-1 and J usage is TRBJ1-4; 11 bases are shared with TRBD1. The CDR3 extends over 14 amino acids. V dropped 3 bases and J dropped 7; count of bases not matched to a gene: 2. Germline V gene lookup returns CDR1 SGHRS and CDR2 YFSETQ. The CDR3 here is CASSSGTGGEKLFF. CDR3 in DNA: TGCGCCAGCAGCTCCGGGACAGGGGGTGAAAAACTGTTTTTT.

This clonotype was seen only a few times. V and J are TRBV7-2 and TRBJ1-1, with 7 bases fitting TRBD1. The V and J ends lost 5 bases and 4 bases, in that order; junction bases with no gene match: 10. Germline values: CDR1 SGHTA, CDR2 FQGNSA. The CDR3 loop spans 15 amino acids. For the CDR3, the DNA is TGTGCCAGCAGCGTCCAACAGGGGAGTGGCACTGAAGCTTTCTTT. It specifies CASSVQQGSGTEAFF.

Notes on this clonotype: This probably arose from a read error, given a far larger clone one base away. The chain links TRBV10-3 to TRBJ2-1; the match to TRBD2 covers 10 bases. The CDR3 totals 15 residues. The germline CDR1 and CDR2 sequences are ENHRY and SYGVKD. CDR3 in DNA: TGTGCCAACAGTATGACTAGCGGGTTGTACAATGAGCAGTTCTTC. This gives the protein CANSMTSGLYNEQFF.

A remark on this clonotype: A much larger clone is a single base away; this may be a read error. The chain joins TRBV6-1 to TRBJ1-2; D possibly corresponds to TRBD1 (6 bases). The J call is uncertain, as TRBJ2-4 better fits the DNA end. From germline, CDR1 is MNHNS and CDR2 SASEGT. This CDR3 has 11 residues. The CDR3 sequence is CVATTGNIQYF. CDR3 in DNA: TGTGTCGCCACGACAGGAAACATTCAGTACTTC.

With regard to this clonotype: Just one base apart from a much larger clone, this may be a read error. The rearrangement links TRBV11-2 to TRBJ2-1; the D gene could be TRBD1 or TRBD2 (5 bases each). The CDR3 length is 15 residues. CDR1 SGHAT and CDR2 FQNNGV come from the germline V gene. The CDR3 DNA follows: TGTGCCAGCAGCTTAGAAGAGGGGCTCTACAATGTGCAGTTCTTC. Protein sequence: CASSLEEGLYNVQFF. Drawing the rest from reference TRBV11-2 and TRBJ2-1, the complete variable domain is EAGVAQSPRYKIIEKRQSVAFWCNPISGHATLYWYQQILGQGPKLLIQFQNNGVVDDSQLPKDRFSAERLKGVDSTLKIQPAKLEDSAVYLCASSLEEGLYNVQFFGPGTRLTVL.